This is a list of T cell receptor beta chains from one sample in a study of blood T cell repertoires in COVID-19. Assay: immunoSEQ multiplex PCR; the TCRdb copy retains only in-frame clones and omits some. This table has approximately 300,000 clones, around 90% appearing once. Sequencing was performed on PBMCs or T cells enriched from blood (not recorded which). The receptors come from a man aged 55 to 70 who had recovered from COVID-19. Both conserved end residues are part of each CDR3. D genes are given only for firm matches. Clone size is shown for a subset of rows, as once, few, many or a class of expanded clone.

j_call,d_call,clone_size,v_call,cdr3_aa,cdr3_nt
TRBJ1-3,TRBD1,-,TRBV5-5,CASSPRTGFDGNTIYF,TGTGCCAGCAGCCCACGGACAGGGTTCGACGGAAACACCATATATTTT
TRBJ1-1,-,-,TRBV19,CASSPGLTGANTEAFF,TGTGCCAGTTCACCGGGTTTGACAGGAGCTAACACTGAAGCTTTCTTT
TRBJ1-5,-,-,TRBV19,CASSIRQGSHQPQHF,TGTGCCAGTAGTATACGGCAGGGGAGTCATCAGCCCCAGCATTTT
TRBJ2-6,-,-,TRBV28,CASRSSGANVLTF,TGTGCCAGCCGGAGCTCTGGGGCCAACGTCCTGACTTTC
TRBJ2-3,-,few,TRBV11-3,CASSSQPTSTDTQYF,TGTGCCAGCAGCTCACAACCGACTAGCACAGATACGCAGTATTTT
TRBJ1-1,-,-,TRBV29-1,CSVGAEQAFF,TGCAGCGTGGGGGCAGAACAAGCTTTCTTT
TRBJ1-5,TRBD1,-,TRBV6-1,CASSDTSITTGGNQPQHF,TGTGCCAGCAGTGATACCTCTATAACGACAGGGGGCAATCAGCCCCAGCATTTT
TRBJ2-2,-,-,TRBV5-1,CASSSDNGELFF,TGCGCCAGCAGCTCAGACAACGGGGAGCTGTTTTTT
TRBJ1-1,-,-,TRBV5-1,CASSLGAGADTEAFF,TGCGCCAGCAGCTTGGGGGCGGGGGCAGATACTGAAGCTTTCTTT
TRBJ2-7,-,-,TRBV15,CATSRDSNLDSYEQYF,TGTGCCACCAGCAGAGATTCGAACCTAGACTCCTACGAGCAGTACTTC
TRBJ2-3,TRBD2,-,TRBV29-1,CSARTSGSADTQYF,TGCAGCGCTCGGACTAGCGGGAGCGCAGATACGCAGTATTTT
TRBJ1-5,-,-,TRBV30,CAWSLGGGQPQHF,TGTGCCTGGAGTCTCGGGGGGGGTCAGCCCCAGCATTTT
TRBJ1-6,-,once,TRBV9,CASSPWDTRNSPLHF,TGTGCCAGCAGCCCGTGGGACACTCGGAATTCACCCCTCCACTTT
TRBJ1-4,TRBD1,-,TRBV5-4,CASSPFGTGNEKLFF,TGTGCCAGCAGCCCGTTTGGGACAGGGAATGAAAAACTGTTTTTT
TRBJ2-3,TRBD1,-,TRBV24-1,CATSEQGQGGDTQYF,TGTGCCACCAGTGAACAGGGACAGGGTGGAGATACGCAGTATTTT
TRBJ2-7,TRBD1,once,TRBV6-5,CASSRQGKRSYEQYF,TGTGCCAGCAGTCGACAGGGAAAACGAAGCTACGAGCAGTACTTC
TRBJ1-6,-,-,TRBV6-5,CASRTNLVSPLHF,TGTGCCAGCAGGACAAATTTGGTCTCACCCCTCCACTTT
TRBJ1-5,TRBD1,-,TRBV24-1,CAIAGGAGQPQHF,TGTGCCATCGCAGGGGGCGCGGGGCAGCCCCAGCATTTT